These T cell receptor beta chains were read from a single sample in a study of blood T cell repertoires in COVID-19. The method was immunoSEQ multiplex PCR; TCRdb's version includes in-frame clones alone and lacks a portion of them. The sample lists about 250,000 clones, about nine tenths occurring once. The sequenced sample was PBMCs or T cells enriched from blood (not recorded which). The origin of the receptors is a man in his forties or fifties who had recovered from COVID-19. Each CDR3 is given with its conserved first and last residue. A D gene is named only where the DNA matches it firmly. Clone size appears in some rows only: once, few, many, or a class for an expanded clone.

d_gene	abundance	v_gene	j_gene	CDR3nt	CDR3aa
TRBD1	once	TRBV19	TRBJ2-1	TGTGCCAGTACGCCGGACAGGGGGGGATACAATGAGCAGTTCTTC	CASTPDRGGYNEQFF
NA	NA	TRBV7-2	TRBJ2-5	TGTGCCAGTAGCCCCCAGGAGACCCAGTACTTC	CASSPQETQYF
NA	NA	TRBV27	TRBJ2-3	TGTGCCAGCAGTTGGGACTCTCCATCCAGGGATACGCAGTATTTT	CASSWDSPSRDTQYF
NA	NA	TRBV6-5	TRBJ2-2	TGTGCCAGCTGTCTATTCGCTCGCGGCACCGGGGAGCTGTTTTTT	CASCLFARGTGELFF
NA	NA	TRBV2	TRBJ1-6	TGTGCCAGCGTAGAAGTAAGCTCCTATAATTCACCCCTCCACTTT	CASVEVSSYNSPLHF
TRBD1	few	TRBV28	TRBJ2-7	TGTGCCAGCAGTCGGACAGGGAGCTACGAGCAGTACTTC	CASSRTGSYEQYF
TRBD2	NA	TRBV7-9	TRBJ2-1	TGTGCCAGCAGCTTAGGGCTAGCGGGAGCCTACAATGAGCAGTTCTTC	CASSLGLAGAYNEQFF
NA	NA	TRBV28	TRBJ2-7	TGTGCCAGCAGTTCCCAGGGGTCCTACGAGCAGTACTTC	CASSSQGSYEQYF
NA	NA	TRBV5-1	TRBJ1-2	TGCGCCAGCAGCTTGGTAGCCCCCAACTATGGCTACACCTTC	CASSLVAPNYGYTF
TRBD2	NA	TRBV18	TRBJ2-1	TGTGCCAGCTCACCCGGAGAGGGGGGCGGGAGGTCATCCTACAATGAGCAGTTCTTC	CASSPGEGGGRSSYNEQFF
NA	NA	TRBV11-2	TRBJ2-5	TGTGCCAGCAGCTTAAGGGGCCGGTGGTCAGGGTCCCAAGAGACCCAGTACTTC	CASSLRGRWSGSQETQYF
NA	NA	TRBV2	TRBJ1-2	TGTGCCAGCAGTGAGGGGGGTAACTATGGCTACACCTTC	CASSEGGNYGYTF
TRBD1	NA	TRBV13	TRBJ2-7	TGTGCCAGCAGCTTCGGACAGGGGGCGGATGAGCAGTACTTC	CASSFGQGADEQYF
NA	NA	TRBV27	TRBJ2-1	TGTGCCAGCAGTTATGGGGGGGCGTACAATGAGCAGTTCTTC	CASSYGGAYNEQFF
NA	NA	TRBV21-1	TRBJ1-4	TGTGCCAGCAGCACAAGGGGCCTACAAGAAAAACTGTTTTTT	CASSTRGLQEKLFF
TRBD1	NA	TRBV2	TRBJ1-5	TGTGCCAGCATAGGGGACAGTCGACAGCCCCAGCATTTT	CASIGDSRQPQHF
NA	NA	TRBV30	TRBJ1-4	TGTGCCTGGAGTCCGGGTAATGAAAAACTGTTTTTT	CAWSPGNEKLFF
TRBD1	NA	TRBV4-2	TRBJ2-6	TGTGCCAGCAGCCAAGGAGGGACAGGAAGCTCTGGGGCCAACGTCCTGACTTTC	CASSQGGTGSSGANVLTF
TRBD2	NA	TRBV9	TRBJ2-3	TGTGCCAGCAGCGTAGCTTTGGCGGGGGGTCTGGACACAGATACGCAGTATTTT	CASSVALAGGLDTDTQYF
TRBD1	NA	TRBV6-6	TRBJ1-2	TGTGCCAGCATCGACGGGACAGGGAACTATGGCTACACCTTC	CASIDGTGNYGYTF
NA	once	TRBV27	TRBJ2-1	TGTGCCAGCAGTTTCCTAGCGCGAGACTACAATGAGCAGTTCTTC	CASSFLARDYNEQFF
TRBD1	NA	TRBV6-6	TRBJ1-2	TGTGCCAGCAGTTGGGCGCAGGGGGGAGGCTACACCTTC	CASSWAQGGGYTF
NA	NA	TRBV3-1/TRBV3-2	TRBJ2-6	TGTGCCAGCAGCCAATCCTCTTACTCTGGGGCCAACGTCCTGACTTTC	CASSQSSYSGANVLTF
NA	NA	TRBV10-1	TRBJ2-5	TGCGCCAGCAGTGAGTCTGAGGGGAGGATGGCCCAGTACTTC	CASSESEGRMAQYF